This entry lists 17 T cell receptor beta chains sequenced from one sample in a study of blood T cell repertoires in COVID-19. Repertoires were generated with immunoSEQ multiplex PCR, while TCRdb's copy carries only in-frame clones and drops some. Among over 100,000 clones listed, around 89% were seen once. Material for sequencing was peripheral blood. The receptors come from a human donor with acute or convalescent COVID-19. The donor label of this sample is uncertain.

The chain is built from TRBV30 and TRBJ1-3, with a weak D call TRBD1 (5 bases). The V end lost 5 bases, the J end lost 2 bases, and 16 bases lay between the germline ends. There are 15 residues in the CDR3. The germline gives CDR1 GTSNPN, CDR2 SVGIG (reference sequence). The CDR3 is CAWGRGRLPGNTIYF. In nucleotides, the CDR3 is TGTGCCTGGGGAAGGGGCAGATTACCTGGAAACACCATATATTTT. The full variable domain, completed using reference TRBV30 and TRBJ1-3, is SQTIHQWPATLVQPVGSPLSLECTVEGTSNPNLYWYRQAAGRGLQLLFYSVGIGQISSEVPQNLSASRPQDRQFILSSKKLLLSDSGFYLCAWGRGRLPGNTIYFGEGSWLTVV.

The chain employs TRBV4-2 and TRBJ1-5; 12 bases align to TRBD1. The J segment lost 6 bases and the V segment lost 0 bases, leaving 6 bases of the junction unmatched. The germline V gene encodes CDR1 LGHNA and CDR2 YNFKEQ. The length of the CDR3 is 17 residues. In DNA form, the CDR3 reads TGTGCCAGCAGCCAAGAACCATCGGGACAGGGGGCTCAGCCCCAGCATTTT. Translation gives CASSQEPSGQGAQPQHF.

The rearrangement joins TRBV28 to TRBJ1-6; 7 nucleotides agree with TRBD1. V gave up 1 base and J gave up 7 bases; unmatched junction bases: 10. The CDR3 runs to 17 residues. The germline V gene encodes CDR1 MDHEN and CDR2 SYDVKM. This chain's CDR3 is CASSLYADRVGNSPLHF. The CDR3 bases are TGTGCCAGCAGTTTATACGCCGACAGGGTAGGGAATTCACCCCTCCACTTT.

The chain employs TRBV23-1 and TRBJ1-6; D remains ambiguous. TRBV23-1 is an open reading frame, and its role is uncertain. V shed 4 bases and J shed 5 bases, with 18 bases lying between them. There are 17 residues in the CDR3. As DNA, the CDR3 is TGCGCCAGCAGTCGATTTTTTATGGCATTTGATAATTCACCCCTCCACTTT. This codes for CASSRFFMAFDNSPLHF.

This chain joins TRBV30 and TRBJ1-2; possible D gene TRBD1, 5 bases. This CDR3 spans 13 amino acids. Germline CDR1 and CDR2: GTSNPN and SVGIG (reference sequence). V was pared by 2 bases and J by 6 bases, with 13 bases between. The CDR3 protein is CAWSTHGGNGYTF. CDR3 nucleotide sequence: TGTGCCTGGAGTACTCACGGGGGAAATGGCTACACCTTC.

V and J are TRBV5-1 and TRBJ1-1, with D perhaps matching TRBD1 (5 bases). The CDR3 runs to 14 residues. V dropped 1 base and J dropped 2 bases, with 9 bases sitting between them. Looked up from germline, CDR1 is SGHRS and CDR2 is YFSETQ. The CDR3 nucleotides are TGCGCCAGCAGCTTGCGGGACTTTAACACTGAAGCTTTCTTT. This codes for CASSLRDFNTEAFF.

The chain combines TRBV3-1 (or the pseudogene TRBV3-2) with TRBJ1-5; no firm D call. V dropped 4 bases and J dropped 7 bases, with 8 bases sitting between them. CDR3 length equals 12 residues. Germline CDR1 reads LGHDT; CDR2 reads YNNKEL (reference sequence). The CDR3 coding sequence is TGTGCCAGCAGCCGCCTTGAGCAGCCCCAGCATTTT. Protein product: CASSRLEQPQHF.

V gene TRBV7-6 combines with J gene TRBJ1-5; 10 positions match TRBD1. The trim removed 5 bases at V and 5 bases at J, leaving 6 bases unmatched. This CDR3 is 15 amino acids long. Germline CDR1 SGHVS, CDR2 FNYEAQ. CDR3 residues: CASSAVGQGYQPQHF. The DNA of the CDR3 is TGTGCCAGCAGCGCTGTGGGACAGGGGTATCAGCCCCAGCATTTT.

This clone was seen once. The CDR3 DNA reads as TGCAGCGTCCCAGAAGATGGCTACACCTTC. Encoded protein: CSVPEDGYTF. The chain carries TRBV29-1 and TRBJ1-2; D not certain. V lost 6 bases and J 6 bases, leaving 8 bases between the germline ends. CDR1 and CDR2 from the germline V gene are SQVTM and ANQGSEA. The CDR3 extends over 10 amino acids.

The chain recombines TRBV10-2 with TRBJ2-7, with D perhaps TRBD2 (5 bases). Trimming left V 9 bases short and J 7 bases short, with 19 bases between. Per germline, CDR1 WSHSY and CDR2 SAAADI. The CDR3 contains 13 residues. The CDR3 region is CASTAPITGEQYF. In nucleotides, the CDR3 is TGCGCCAGTACTGCCCCTATCACGGGGGAGCAGTACTTC.

This chain connects TRBV6-5 to TRBJ1-4, with TRBD1 matching over 9 bases. The CDR3 is 14 amino acids. Germline V gene sequence: CDR1 MNHEY, CDR2 SVGAGI. The V and J ends lost 7 bases and 7 bases, in that order; junction bases with no gene match: 7. CDR3 in DNA: TGTGCCAGCAATAACAGGGGGCGGGTTGAAAAACTGTTTTTT. This gives the protein CASNNRGRVEKLFF.

In its sample, this clone was seen once. CDR3 sequence: CASSRTYARTGDYGYTF. The CDR3 DNA sequence: TGCGCCAGCAGCAGAACCTACGCCCGGACAGGAGATTATGGCTACACCTTC. The gene calls are TRBV5-1 and TRBJ1-2, with TRBD1 matching 7 bases. The V gene end was trimmed by 4 bases and the J gene end by 5 bases; junction bases not matched to a gene: 17. The CDR3 is made up of 17 amino acids. Germline CDR1 SGHRS, CDR2 YFSETQ.

This sequence joins TRBV4-1 and TRBJ1-2; no clear D. In germline, CDR1 is MGHRA, CDR2 YSYEKL. The CDR3 has 17 amino acids. V was pared by 2 bases and J by 4 bases, with 20 bases between. The CDR3 region has the DNA TGCGCCAGCAGCCAAAGTAGTGCGGGATCCCTCGGCTATGGCTACACCTTC. Translating it yields CASSQSSAGSLGYGYTF.

The chain uses TRBV15 and TRBJ2-5; 15 bases map to TRBD2. The CDR3 contains 17 residues. The junction had 3 bases not matched to a gene; V was cut back by 0 bases and J by 4 bases. CDR1 and CDR2 (germline): LNHNV, YYDKDF (reference sequence). The CDR3, as DNA: TGTGCCACCAGCAGAGACGGACTAGCGGGAGGGCGAGAGACCCAGTACTTC. Amino acids: CATSRDGLAGGRETQYF.

V gene TRBV19 combines with J gene TRBJ1-5, with TRBD1 as a possible D gene (6 bases). CDR3 length: 14 amino acids. Trimming pared 4 bases from V and 5 bases from J, leaving 12 bases between. CDR1 and CDR2 from the germline V gene are LNHDA and SQIVND (reference sequence). CDR3 loop: CASSTQGADQPQHF. The DNA of the CDR3 is TGTGCCAGTAGTACACAGGGTGCAGATCAGCCCCAGCATTTT.

The rearrangement uses TRBV10-3 and TRBJ1-1; D gene uncertain. The V end was cut by 0 bases, the J end by 10 bases, with 12 bases between. The V gene's germline CDR1 is ENHRY and CDR2 SYGVKD. The CDR3 covers 13 residues. This CDR3 reads CAISESMAPRAFF. The CDR3 DNA reads TGTGCCATCAGTGAGTCGATGGCTCCTCGAGCTTTCTTT.

The genes are TRBV27 and TRBJ1-5, with 11 positions matching TRBD1. After removal of 4 bases from V and 4 bases from J, the junction contained 12 bases not matched to a gene. CDR1 and CDR2 (germline): MNHEY, SMNVEV (reference sequence). The CDR3 covers 18 residues. In DNA form, the CDR3 reads TGTGCCAGCAGTTCCCACTCCCCGGGACAGGGGGAAAATCAGCCCCAGCATTTT. Its translation is CASSSHSPGQGENQPQHF.